These 30 T cell receptor beta chains share one sample of origin, sequenced in a study of blood T cell repertoires in COVID-19. Libraries were prepared by immunoSEQ multiplex PCR; TCRdb keeps only in-frame clonotypes and omits some of them. The sample has hundreds of thousands of clones; 80% to 90% are singletons. Sequences were obtained from peripheral blood. These receptors came from a middle-aged woman with active or convalescent COVID-19.

CDR3 DNA sequence: TGCGCCAGCAGCCAACCCCAGCGGAACAATGAGCAGTTCTTC. Translated, it gives CASSQPQRNNEQFF. The chain is built from TRBV4-1 and TRBJ2-1, with a possible D match to TRBD2 (5 bases). The CDR3 loop spans 14 amino acids. Looked up from germline, CDR1 is MGHRA and CDR2 is YSYEKL. Trimming took 2 bases from V and 5 from J, leaving 10 bases between them.

The chain recombines TRBV21-1 with TRBJ1-3; the DNA was not used to check the table's D call, TRBD1. TRBV21-1 is reported as a pseudogene. The CDR3 has 20 residues. The CDR3, as DNA: TGTGCCAGCAGCGAAAGGGGGGGACAGGCTAATACTTCGCCGAGAAACACCATATATTTT. It translates to CASSERGGQANTSPRNTIYF.

The rearrangement uses TRBV6-5 and TRBJ2-7, with 7 bases that match TRBD1. V trimming: 2 bases; J trimming: 2 bases; junction bases outside the gene matches: 3. CDR3 length equals 14 residues. Per germline, CDR1 MNHEY and CDR2 SVGAGI. The CDR3 region has the DNA TGTGCCAGCAGTTACGGGGACAGCACCTACGAGCAGTACTTC. Encoded protein: CASSYGDSTYEQYF.

J is TRBJ1-1 and V is TRBV2, with unresolved D. V was trimmed by 8 bases and J by 0 bases, leaving 10 bases between them. CDR3 size: 13 residues. Germline assignment: CDR1 SNHLY and CDR2 FYNNEI. CDR3 nucleotides: TGTGCCAGCGGGAGGAACATGAACACTGAAGCTTTCTTT. It translates to CASGRNMNTEAFF.

V is TRBV27 and J is TRBJ1-2; D remains ambiguous. Germline V gene lookup returns CDR1 MNHEY and CDR2 SMNVEV (reference sequence). V was pared by 2 bases and J by 8 bases, with 15 bases between. This CDR3 region has 14 residues. The CDR3 DNA sequence: TGTGCCAGCAGTTTAGAGGGTAGGTCGGAAGGCTACACCTTC. Translated, it gives CASSLEGRSEGYTF.

The chain combines TRBV19 with TRBJ2-7; 9 bases align to TRBD1. V shed 6 bases and J 5 bases; nucleotides not matched to a gene: 5. Germline V CDR1 and CDR2: LNHDA, SQIVND (reference sequence). The CDR3 length is 13 residues. CDR3: CASSHRGPNEQYF. In DNA, the CDR3 is TGTGCCAGTAGCCACAGGGGGCCCAACGAGCAGTACTTC.

In the case of this clone: Relative to the germline gene, one junction end is altered; a read error may explain this. DNA for the CDR3: TGCGCCAGCAGCTTGGCCCCAGGGGTGAACAGTGAAGCTTTCTTT. This encodes CASSLAPGVNSEAFF. The chain couples TRBV5-1 to TRBJ1-1; weak D call: TRBD1 (6 bases). The CDR3 extends over 15 amino acids. From germline, CDR1 is SGHRS and CDR2 YFSETQ.

The chain employs TRBV29-1 and TRBJ2-2, with D unclear. V was cut by 0 bases and J by 7 bases, with 12 bases left in between. Germline V gene lookup returns CDR1 SQVTM and CDR2 ANQGSEA. CDR3 size: 14 residues. CDR3 DNA: TGCAGCGTTGAAGATGGGCAACATAGCGGGGAGCTGTTTTTT. This encodes CSVEDGQHSGELFF.

The gene calls are TRBV29-1 and TRBJ2-7, with 9 bases fitting TRBD1. CDR3 length equals 13 residues. CDR1 SQVTM and CDR2 ANQGSEA come from the germline V gene. V trimming: 3 bases; J trimming: 7 bases; junction bases outside the gene matches: 7. CDR3 sequence (DNA): TGCAGCGTTGACACAGGGGGCGCGGGGGAGCAGTACTTC. Its protein product is CSVDTGGAGEQYF.

This clone was detected many times. V usage is TRBV19 and J usage is TRBJ1-2, with D tentatively TRBD1 (5 bases). Germline V gene data show CDR1 as LNHDA and CDR2 as SQIVND (reference sequence). Trimming removed 4 bases at V and 7 bases at J, with 13 bases between. This CDR3 has 13 residues. The chain's CDR3 is CASSSAGERGYTF. Here the CDR3 DNA reads TGTGCCAGTAGTAGCGCGGGGGAGCGTGGCTACACCTTC.

The V call is TRBV9, the J call TRBJ2-1, with 16 bases identical to TRBD2. Germline CDR1 reads SGDLS; CDR2 reads YYNGEE. Trimming took 4 bases from V and 5 from J; bases not matched to a gene: 3. The CDR3 covers 16 residues. CDR3 in DNA: TGTGCCAGCAGCCCGGGACTAGCGGGGGGGAACAATGAGCAGTTCTTC. It codes for CASSPGLAGGNNEQFF.

V usage is TRBV5-1 and J usage is TRBJ2-1, with TRBD2 matching 8 bases. CDR3 length: 14 residues. V shed 0 bases, J shed 7 bases, and the junction held 3 bases outside the gene matches. CDR1 is SGHRS, CDR2 YFSETQ, per germline. This CDR3 reads CASSLGLARNEQFF. In nucleotides, the CDR3 is TGCGCCAGCAGCTTGGGACTAGCGAGGAATGAGCAGTTCTTC.

V usage is TRBV24-1 and J usage is TRBJ1-6; 7 nucleotides agree with TRBD1. Germline V CDR1 and CDR2: KGHDR, SFDVKD. V dropped 3 bases and J dropped 5; count of bases not matched to a gene: 6. The CDR3 is 16 residues long. The CDR3: CATSDPGTANNSPLHF. CDR3 bases: TGTGCCACCAGTGATCCCGGGACAGCTAATAATTCACCCCTCCACTTT.

This clone was found once. The chain uses TRBV19 and TRBJ2-3; D may be TRBD2 (5 bases). Trimming removed 4 bases from V and 0 bases from J, with 11 bases in between. Germline loops: CDR1 LNHDA, CDR2 SQIVND (reference sequence). CDR3 length equals 15 residues. CDR3 amino acids: CASSSLRTSTDTQYF. DNA for the CDR3: TGTGCCAGTAGTAGTCTCAGGACTAGCACAGATACGCAGTATTTT.

The chain recombines TRBV7-3 with TRBJ2-2; the match to TRBD1 covers 7 bases. The CDR3 has 16 residues. Trimming removed 1 base from V and 2 bases from J; junction bases left unmatched: 4. Germline V lookup: CDR1 SGHTA, CDR2 FQGTGA. This chain's CDR3 is CASSLMGQINTGELFF. DNA of the CDR3: TGTGCCAGCAGCTTAATGGGACAGATTAACACCGGGGAGCTGTTTTTT.

This clone was picked up a small number of times. The rearrangement joins TRBV6-4 to TRBJ1-1, with D tentatively TRBD1 (6 bases). The CDR3 has 15 amino acids. Germline V gene sequence: CDR1 MRHNA, CDR2 SNTAGT. The ends were cut back, 6 bases at V and 1 base at J, with 15 bases in the middle. CDR3: CASSPGTMGNTEAFF. The CDR3 DNA sequence: TGTGCCAGCAGCCCCGGGACAATGGGGAACACTGAAGCTTTCTTT.

The chain links TRBV7-6 to TRBJ2-7, with D possibly being TRBD1 (7 bases). Germline CDR1 reads SGHVS; CDR2 reads FNYEAQ. This CDR3 contains 14 residues. With 1 base removed from V and 2 bases from J, the gap between germline ends came to 9 bases. The CDR3 coding sequence is TGTGCCAGCAGCTTAGGCGGGACAGCCTACGAGCAGTACTTC. Translation: CASSLGGTAYEQYF.

This clone was counted a single time. The V and J genes are TRBV5-1 and TRBJ2-7, with D perhaps matching TRBD2 (6 bases). Germline V gene lookup returns CDR1 SGHRS and CDR2 YFSETQ. The CDR3 runs 13 residues. Trimming cost V 4 bases and J 3 bases, with 11 bases left between them. The CDR3 reads CASSGLQDYEQYF. CDR3 in DNA: TGCGCCAGCAGCGGACTACAGGACTACGAGCAGTACTTC.

The chain uses TRBV18 and TRBJ2-1; D remains ambiguous. The CDR3 has 16 residues. Deletions cut 4 bases from V and 0 bases from J, with 13 bases between. Germline V gene lookup returns CDR1 KGHSH and CDR2 LQKENI. CDR3 nucleotide sequence: TGTGCCAGCTCACAATCGCGGAGTAGCTCCTACAATGAGCAGTTCTTC. Its protein product is CASSQSRSSSYNEQFF.

The chain joins TRBV27 to TRBJ1-2; D not certain. Germline V gene sequence: CDR1 MNHEY, CDR2 SMNVEV (reference sequence). CDR3 length: 13 amino acids. V gave up 6 bases and J gave up 4 bases, with 12 bases separating them. This CDR3 reads CASREYPTYGYTF. CDR3 nucleotide sequence: TGTGCCAGCAGGGAGTATCCCACCTATGGCTACACCTTC.

The V call is TRBV21-1, the J call TRBJ2-3; the table calls TRBD1, which could not be checked here. TRBV21-1 is deemed a pseudogene. The CDR3 extends over 19 amino acids. The CDR3, as DNA: TGTGCCAGCAGCAAAGCCCGAACGAACAGGGAAGGGAGCACAGATACGCAGTATTTT. Translated, it gives CASSKARTNREGSTDTQYF.

The genes are TRBV30 and TRBJ1-6; 12 bases align to TRBD1. Germline assignment: CDR1 GTSNPN and CDR2 SVGIG (reference sequence). Trimming at V came to 5 bases and at J to 3 bases, leaving 8 bases not matched to a gene. The CDR3 is made up of 17 amino acids. This CDR3 is CAWGTGGLRGYNSPLHF. The CDR3, as DNA: TGTGCCTGGGGGACAGGGGGCCTTCGGGGCTATAATTCACCCCTCCACTTT.

V usage is TRBV30 and J usage is TRBJ2-2, with 12 bases aligning to TRBD2. The CDR3 contains 15 residues. Germline CDR1 GTSNPN, CDR2 SVGIG (reference sequence). Trimming cost V 3 bases and J 6 bases; bases outside gene matches: 5. CDR3 sequence (DNA): TGTGCCTGGAGGTCTAGCGGGAGGGTCGCCGGGGAGCTGTTTTTT. This sequence encodes CAWRSSGRVAGELFF.

The chain is built from TRBV6-4 and TRBJ1-5, with TRBD1 matching 9 bases. This CDR3 spans 13 amino acids. CDR1 is MRHNA and CDR2 is SNTAGT in the germline V gene. J was trimmed by 7 bases and V by 3 bases; bases with no gene match: 1. CDR3 sequence reads: CASSETGGQPQHF. DNA for the CDR3: TGTGCCAGCAGTGAGACAGGGGGACAGCCCCAGCATTTT.

J is TRBJ2-7 and V is TRBV4-2, with D possibly matching TRBD1 (6 bases). CDR3 size: 16 residues. Germline CDR1 is LGHNA and CDR2 is YNFKEQ. The V gene lost 0 bases and the J gene lost 5 bases, with 17 bases spanning the gap. The CDR3, as DNA: TGTGCCAGCAGCCAAGATTTTGGCCAGGGGTCCGACGAGCAGTACTTC. Encoded protein: CASSQDFGQGSDEQYF.

Only one count was recorded for this clone. The V call is TRBV15, the J call TRBJ2-5; 9 nucleotides line up with TRBD2. The CDR3 has 14 amino acids. The germline V gene has CDR1 LNHNV and CDR2 YYDKDF (reference sequence). V shed 7 bases, J shed 5 bases, and the junction held 8 bases outside the gene matches. CDR3 amino acids: CATTAGGGRETQYF. CDR3 DNA: TGTGCCACCACCGCGGGAGGGGGCCGGGAGACCCAGTACTTC.

This chain joins TRBV6-5 and TRBJ2-3; no reliable D call. Trimming removed 2 bases from V and 3 bases from J, with 6 bases in between. This CDR3 contains 13 residues. Germline loops: CDR1 MNHEY, CDR2 SVGAGI. CDR3 protein: CASSYHQTDTQYF. CDR3 bases: TGTGCCAGCAGTTACCACCAGACAGATACGCAGTATTTT.

The chain links TRBV11-3 to TRBJ1-4; 10 nucleotides align to TRBD1. V gave up 1 base and J gave up 0 bases; unmatched junction bases: 5. Looked up from germline, CDR1 is SGHNT and CDR2 is YENEEA. This CDR3 has 18 amino acids. DNA for the CDR3: TGTGCCAGCAGCTTAGGACAGGGGGCCTCTGCAACTAATGAAAAACTGTTTTTT. It codes for CASSLGQGASATNEKLFF.

The CDR3: CASSLNRAGELFF. Here the CDR3 DNA reads TGTGCCAGCAGTTTGAACAGGGCCGGGGAGCTGTTTTTT. The V and J genes are TRBV6-5 and TRBJ2-2, with D possibly TRBD1 on 6 matching bases. CDR3 length: 13 residues. Between the trimmed V and J ends, which lost 4 bases and 6 bases, there was a span of 9 bases. Germline loops: CDR1 MNHEY, CDR2 SVGAGI.

The chain has TRBV27 and TRBJ1-1, with D possibly TRBD1 on 5 matching bases. The germline V gene has CDR1 MNHEY and CDR2 SMNVEV (reference sequence). Between the trimmed V and J ends, which lost 7 bases and 4 bases, there was a span of 19 bases. The CDR3 extends over 15 amino acids. CDR3 region: CASTLLGGGATEAFF. CDR3 in DNA: TGTGCCAGCACCCTCCTTGGGGGAGGGGCCACTGAAGCTTTCTTT.